This T cell receptor beta chain was obtained from a study of cytomegalovirus exposure and HLA in healthy donors. A multiplex PCR was run with 60 Vbeta primers and 13 Jbeta primers. Per the original methods: In a later analysis, some 80 million unique TCR beta chains included roughly 11 million shared by two or more donors. Data came from immunoSEQ multiplex PCR; TCRdb stores just in-frame clones and leaves some out. For V, J and clone size, that table is used; D and trimming come from the DNA. The table lists about 130,000 clones, about 80% of them singletons, with approximately 1.7% in the top ten. This CDR3 is built from 13 residues. CDR1 is MNHEY, CDR2 SVGAGI, per germline.

This TCR derives from a woman between 45 and 60 years old in good health and CMV-seronegative. The chain has TRBV6-5 and TRBJ2-3, with D possibly matching TRBD2 (6 bases). What was sequenced was PBMCs. The CDR3 protein is CAVGRDHTDTQYF. The CDR3 region has the DNA TGTGCGGTGGGGCGGGATCACACAGATACGCAGTATTTT.